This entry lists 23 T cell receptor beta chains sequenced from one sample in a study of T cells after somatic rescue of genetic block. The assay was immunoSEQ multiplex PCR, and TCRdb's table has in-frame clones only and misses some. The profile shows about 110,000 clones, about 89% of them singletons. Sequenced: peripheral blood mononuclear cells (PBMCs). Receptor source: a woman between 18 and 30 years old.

CDR3 in amino acids: CASSLTGAANEKLFF. DNA for the CDR3: TGCGCCAGCAGCCTTACAGGGGCGGCTAATGAAAAACTGTTTTTT. The V gene is TRBV5-1, the J gene TRBJ1-4, with 7 bases lining up with TRBD1. In germline, CDR1 is SGHRS, CDR2 YFSETQ. V trimming: 4 bases; J trimming: 3 bases; junction bases outside the gene matches: 6. This CDR3 has 15 amino acids.

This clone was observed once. CDR3 residues: CASSERQGPLPGAPLHF. The CDR3, as DNA: TGTGCCAGCAGTGAGAGACAGGGCCCCCTACCTGGGGCACCCCTCCACTTT. The chain joins TRBV6-1 to TRBJ1-6; 7 nucleotides agree with TRBD1. The CDR3 spans 17 residues. After removal of 3 bases from V and 11 bases from J, the junction contained 16 bases not matched to a gene. Germline V CDR1 and CDR2: MNHNS, SASEGT.

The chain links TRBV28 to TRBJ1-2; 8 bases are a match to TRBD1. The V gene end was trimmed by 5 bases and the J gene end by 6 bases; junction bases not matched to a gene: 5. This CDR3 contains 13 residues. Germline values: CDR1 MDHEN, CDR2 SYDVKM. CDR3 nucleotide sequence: TGTGCCAGCAGTGCCGGACAGGGCCATGGCTACACCTTC. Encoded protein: CASSAGQGHGYTF.

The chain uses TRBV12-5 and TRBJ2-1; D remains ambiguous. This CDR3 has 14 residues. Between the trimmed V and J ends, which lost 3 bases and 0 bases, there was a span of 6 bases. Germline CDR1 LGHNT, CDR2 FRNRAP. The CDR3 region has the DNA TGTGCTAGTGGTTTTCATAGCTCCTACAATGAGCAGTTCTTC. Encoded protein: CASGFHSSYNEQFF.

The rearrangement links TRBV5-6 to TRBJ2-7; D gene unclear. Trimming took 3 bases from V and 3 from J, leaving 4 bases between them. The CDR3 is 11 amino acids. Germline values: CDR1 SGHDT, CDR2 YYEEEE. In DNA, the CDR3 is TGTGCCAGCAGCTACAACTACGAGCAGTACTTC. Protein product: CASSYNYEQYF.

The CDR3 nucleotides read TGCAGCGTTGACTCCTGGGAGCGGGGGGGCCACAATGAGCAGTTCTTC. Translating gives CSVDSWERGGHNEQFF. This sequence joins TRBV29-1 and TRBJ2-1; 10 bases match TRBD2. Germline CDR1 reads SQVTM; CDR2 reads ANQGSEA. The CDR3 is 16 residues long. J was trimmed by 5 bases and V by 3 bases; bases with no gene match: 10.

The CDR3 DNA follows: TGCGCCAGCAGCCGTTATCACGGAGGACAGGGGGCGCGGGAGAACTATGGCTACACCTTC. Amino acids: CASSRYHGGQGARENYGYTF. The chain has TRBV4-3 and TRBJ1-2, with 11 bases that match TRBD1. Germline values: CDR1 LGHNA, CDR2 YSLEER. V trimming: 4 bases; J trimming: 2 bases; junction bases outside the gene matches: 18. The CDR3 is 20 amino acids.

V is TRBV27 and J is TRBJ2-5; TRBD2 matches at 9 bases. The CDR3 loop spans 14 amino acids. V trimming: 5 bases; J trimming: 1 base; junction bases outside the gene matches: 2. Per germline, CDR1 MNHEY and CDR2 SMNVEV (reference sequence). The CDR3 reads CASSKLAGQETQYF. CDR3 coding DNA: TGTGCCAGCAGTAAACTAGCGGGCCAAGAGACCCAGTACTTC.

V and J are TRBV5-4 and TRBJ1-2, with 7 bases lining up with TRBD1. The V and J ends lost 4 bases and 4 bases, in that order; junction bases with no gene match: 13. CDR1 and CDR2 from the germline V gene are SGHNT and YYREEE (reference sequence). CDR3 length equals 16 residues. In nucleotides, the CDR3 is TGTGCCAGCAGCCCCGATACAGGGGATCTTTTCTATGGCTACACCTTC. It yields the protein CASSPDTGDLFYGYTF.

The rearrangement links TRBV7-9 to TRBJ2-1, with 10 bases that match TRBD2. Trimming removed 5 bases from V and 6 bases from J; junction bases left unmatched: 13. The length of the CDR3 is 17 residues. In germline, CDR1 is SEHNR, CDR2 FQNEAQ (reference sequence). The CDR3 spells CASSLRKLAGDSNEQFF. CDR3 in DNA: TGTGCCAGCAGCCTAAGGAAGCTAGCGGGGGATTCCAATGAGCAGTTCTTC.

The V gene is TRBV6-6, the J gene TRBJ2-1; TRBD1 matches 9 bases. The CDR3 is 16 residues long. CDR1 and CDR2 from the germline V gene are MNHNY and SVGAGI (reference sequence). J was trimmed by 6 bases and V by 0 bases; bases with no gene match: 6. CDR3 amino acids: CASSYSPRTGVNEQFF. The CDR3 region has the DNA TGTGCCAGCAGTTACTCGCCGCGGACAGGGGTCAATGAGCAGTTCTTC.

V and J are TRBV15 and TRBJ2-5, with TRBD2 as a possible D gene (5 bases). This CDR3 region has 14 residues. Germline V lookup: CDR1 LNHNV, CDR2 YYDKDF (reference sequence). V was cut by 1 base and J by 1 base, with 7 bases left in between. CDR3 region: CATSRGEPQETQYF. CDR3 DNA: TGTGCCACCAGCAGAGGGGAGCCCCAAGAGACCCAGTACTTC.

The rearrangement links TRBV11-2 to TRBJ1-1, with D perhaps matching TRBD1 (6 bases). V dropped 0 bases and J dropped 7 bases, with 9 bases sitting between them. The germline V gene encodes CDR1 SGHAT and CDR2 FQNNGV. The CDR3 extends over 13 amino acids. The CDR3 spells CASSLDPRGEAFF. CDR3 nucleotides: TGTGCCAGCAGCTTAGACCCCAGGGGTGAAGCTTTCTTT.

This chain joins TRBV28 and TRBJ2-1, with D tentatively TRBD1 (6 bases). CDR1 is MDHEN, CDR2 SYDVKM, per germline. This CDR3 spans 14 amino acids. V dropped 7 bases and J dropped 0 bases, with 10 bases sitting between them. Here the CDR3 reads CASKGHLSYNEQFF. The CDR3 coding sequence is TGTGCCAGCAAGGGACATCTCTCCTACAATGAGCAGTTCTTC.

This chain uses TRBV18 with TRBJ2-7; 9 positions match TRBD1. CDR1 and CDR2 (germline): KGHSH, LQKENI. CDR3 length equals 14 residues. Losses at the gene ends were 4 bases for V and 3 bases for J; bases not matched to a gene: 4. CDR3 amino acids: CASSQGQGHYEQYF. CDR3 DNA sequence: TGTGCCAGCTCACAGGGACAGGGTCACTACGAGCAGTACTTC.

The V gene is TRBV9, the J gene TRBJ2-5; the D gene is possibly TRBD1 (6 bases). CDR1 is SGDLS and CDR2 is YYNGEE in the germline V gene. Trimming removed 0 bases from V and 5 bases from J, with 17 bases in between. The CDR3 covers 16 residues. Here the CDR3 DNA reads TGTGCCAGCAGCGTAGGAGGGGCAGGGGTTGGGGAGACCCAGTACTTC. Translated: CASSVGGAGVGETQYF.

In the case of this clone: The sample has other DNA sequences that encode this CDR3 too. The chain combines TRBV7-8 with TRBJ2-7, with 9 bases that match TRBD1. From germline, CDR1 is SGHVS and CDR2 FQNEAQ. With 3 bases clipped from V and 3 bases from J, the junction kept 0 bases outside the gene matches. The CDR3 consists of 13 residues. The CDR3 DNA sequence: TGTGCCAGCAGCTTGGACAGGGGCTACGAGCAGTACTTC. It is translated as CASSLDRGYEQYF. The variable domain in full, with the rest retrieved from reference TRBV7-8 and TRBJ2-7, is GAGVSQSPRYKVAKRGQDVALRCDPISGHVSLFWYQQALGQGPEFLTYFQNEAQLDKSGLPSDRFFAERPEGSVSTLKIQRTQQEDSAVYLCASSLDRGYEQYFGPGTRLTVT.

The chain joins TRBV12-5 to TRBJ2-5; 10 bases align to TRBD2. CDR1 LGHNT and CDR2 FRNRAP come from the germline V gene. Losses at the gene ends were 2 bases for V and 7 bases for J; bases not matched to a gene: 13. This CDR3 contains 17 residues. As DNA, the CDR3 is TGTGCTAGTGGTTTGATCCCTCTAGCGGGGGAAGGGGGGACCCAGTACTTC. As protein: CASGLIPLAGEGGTQYF.

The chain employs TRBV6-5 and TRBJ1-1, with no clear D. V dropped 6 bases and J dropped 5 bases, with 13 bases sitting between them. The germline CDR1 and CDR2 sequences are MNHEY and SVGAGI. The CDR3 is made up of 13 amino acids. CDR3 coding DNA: TGTGCCAGCAGATCTAGCCGGGAAACTGAAGCTTTCTTT. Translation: CASRSSRETEAFF.

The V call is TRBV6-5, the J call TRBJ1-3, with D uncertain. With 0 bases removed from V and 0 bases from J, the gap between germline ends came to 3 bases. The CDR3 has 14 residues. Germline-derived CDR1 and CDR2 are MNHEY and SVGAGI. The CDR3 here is CASSYSGSGNTIYF. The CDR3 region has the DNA TGTGCCAGCAGTTACTCGGGCTCTGGAAACACCATATATTTT.

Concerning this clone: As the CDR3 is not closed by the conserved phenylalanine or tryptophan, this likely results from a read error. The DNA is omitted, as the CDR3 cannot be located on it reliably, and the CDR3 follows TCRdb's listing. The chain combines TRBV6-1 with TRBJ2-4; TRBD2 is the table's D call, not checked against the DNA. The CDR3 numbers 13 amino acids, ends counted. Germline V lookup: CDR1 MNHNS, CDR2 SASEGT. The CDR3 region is CASSEVGGLPDFC.

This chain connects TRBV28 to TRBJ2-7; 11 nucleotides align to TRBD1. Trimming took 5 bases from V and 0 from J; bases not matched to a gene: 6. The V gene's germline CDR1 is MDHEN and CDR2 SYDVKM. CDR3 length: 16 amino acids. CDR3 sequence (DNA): TGTGCCAGCAGTGCCGGGACAGGGGGGAGCTCCTACGAGCAGTACTTC. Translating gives CASSAGTGGSSYEQYF. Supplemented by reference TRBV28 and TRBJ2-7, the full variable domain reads DVKVTQSSRYLVKRTGEKVFLECVQDMDHENMFWYRQDPGLGLRLIYFSYDVKMKEKGDIPEGYSVSREKKERFSLILESASTNQTSMYLCASSAGTGGSSYEQYFGPGTRLTVT.

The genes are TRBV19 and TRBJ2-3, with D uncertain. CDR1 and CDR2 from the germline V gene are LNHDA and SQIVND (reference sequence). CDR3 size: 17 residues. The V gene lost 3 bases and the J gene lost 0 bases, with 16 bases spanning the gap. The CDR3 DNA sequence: TGTGCCAGTAGTATCCAGATTAGATCCAGAAGCACAGATACGCAGTATTTT. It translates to CASSIQIRSRSTDTQYF. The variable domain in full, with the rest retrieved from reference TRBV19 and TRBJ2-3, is DGGITQSPKYLFRKEGQNVTLSCEQNLNHDAMYWYRQDPGQGLRLIYYSQIVNDFQKGDIAEGYSVSREKKESFPLTVTSAQKNPTAFYLCASSIQIRSRSTDTQYFGPGTRLTVL.